This T cell receptor (beta chain) is drawn from a study of T cells expressing NK-cell markers. TCRdb reanalyzed the 5' RACE reads, giving one entry per CDR3 protein sequence and no DNA. With some 280,000 distinct CDR3 sequences in the sample, the ten largest clones hold 0.39%. Per the germline V gene, CDR1 is MGHDK and CDR2 is SYGVNS. The CDR3 runs to 14 residues. The chain is built from TRBV25-1 and TRBJ2-5; TCRdb gives TRBD1 as the D gene, but with no DNA this cannot be confirmed. The sequence was collected from a man younger than 35 in good health. Sequencing used blood T cells: a sorted CD56 or NKG2C T cell subset, CD4+ or CD8+ T cells, or bulk PBMC T cells (not recorded which). The CDR3 region is CASSEFRGGETQYF.